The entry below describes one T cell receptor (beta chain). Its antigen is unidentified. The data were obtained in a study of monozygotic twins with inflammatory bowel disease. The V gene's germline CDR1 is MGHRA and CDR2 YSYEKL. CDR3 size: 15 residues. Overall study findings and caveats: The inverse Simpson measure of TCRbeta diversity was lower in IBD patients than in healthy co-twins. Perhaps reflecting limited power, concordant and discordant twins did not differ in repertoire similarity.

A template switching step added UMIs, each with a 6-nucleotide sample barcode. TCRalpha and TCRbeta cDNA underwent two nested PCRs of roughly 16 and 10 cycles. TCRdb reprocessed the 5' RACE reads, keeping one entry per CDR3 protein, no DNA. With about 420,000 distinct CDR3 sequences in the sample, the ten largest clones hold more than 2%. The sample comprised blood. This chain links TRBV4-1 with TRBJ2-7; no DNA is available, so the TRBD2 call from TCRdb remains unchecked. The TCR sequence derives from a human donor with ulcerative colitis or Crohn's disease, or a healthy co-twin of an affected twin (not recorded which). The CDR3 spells CASSQIGGLASEQYF.